This T cell receptor beta chain was recorded in a study of blood T cell repertoires in COVID-19. V lost 5 bases to trimming and J lost 6 bases, with 10 bases between them. The CDR3 is 13 amino acids. Germline CDR1 and CDR2: MNHEY and SVGAGI. Donors in Cohort 3 who had recovered were those with two negative PCRs, healthcare professional clearance, or resolution of their symptoms. Sequenced by immunoSEQ multiplex PCR; TCRdb stores in-frame clones only, minus some. The sample contains more than 110,000 clones, over 75% of which appear only once. The receptor comes from a woman in her forties or fifties who had recovered from COVID-19. V usage is TRBV6-5 and J usage is TRBJ2-2, with TRBD1 as a possible D gene (6 bases). The sequencing input was PBMCs or T cells enriched from blood (not recorded which). The CDR3 here is CASSQQGAGELFF. Written as DNA, the CDR3 is TGTGCCAGCAGTCAACAGGGTGCCGGGGAGCTGTTTTTT.